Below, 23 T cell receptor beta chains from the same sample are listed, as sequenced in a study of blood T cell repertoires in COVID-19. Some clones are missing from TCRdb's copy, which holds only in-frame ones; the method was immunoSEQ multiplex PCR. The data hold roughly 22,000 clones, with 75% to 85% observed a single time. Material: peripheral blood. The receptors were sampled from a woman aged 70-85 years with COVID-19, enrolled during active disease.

Here the CDR3 reads CASSLAAGLGHNYGYTF. As DNA, the CDR3 is TGTGCCAGCAGCTTAGCGGCGGGGCTCGGACACAACTATGGCTACACCTTC. The chain recombines TRBV7-2 with TRBJ1-2; possibly TRBD1 for D (5 bases). The CDR3 has 17 amino acids. V shed 0 bases and J shed 2 bases, with 16 bases lying between them. Looked up from germline, CDR1 is SGHTA and CDR2 is FQGNSA.

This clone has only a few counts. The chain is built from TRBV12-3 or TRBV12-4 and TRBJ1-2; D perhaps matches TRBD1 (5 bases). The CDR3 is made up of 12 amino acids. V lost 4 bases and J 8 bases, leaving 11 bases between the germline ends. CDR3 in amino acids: CASSYSGRGYTF. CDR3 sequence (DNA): TGTGCCAGCAGTTACTCAGGGCGAGGCTACACCTTC.

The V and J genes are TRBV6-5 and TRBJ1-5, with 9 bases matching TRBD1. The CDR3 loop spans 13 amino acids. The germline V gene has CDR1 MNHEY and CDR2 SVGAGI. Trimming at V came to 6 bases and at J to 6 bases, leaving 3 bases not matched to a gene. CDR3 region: CASRGTGFQPQHF. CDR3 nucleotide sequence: TGTGCCAGCAGAGGGACAGGGTTTCAGCCCCAGCATTTT.

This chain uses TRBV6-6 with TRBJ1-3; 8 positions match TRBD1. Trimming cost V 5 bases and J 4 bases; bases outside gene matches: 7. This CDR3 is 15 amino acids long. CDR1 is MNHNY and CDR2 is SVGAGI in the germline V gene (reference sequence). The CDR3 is CASSRRTGPGNTIYF. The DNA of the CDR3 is TGTGCCAGCAGTCGTCGGACAGGGCCAGGAAACACCATATATTTT.

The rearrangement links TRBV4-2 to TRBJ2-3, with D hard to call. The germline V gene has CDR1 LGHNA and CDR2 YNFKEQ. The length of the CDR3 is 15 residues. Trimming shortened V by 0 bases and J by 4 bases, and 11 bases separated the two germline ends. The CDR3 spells CASSQEWWAADTQYF. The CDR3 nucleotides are TGTGCCAGCAGCCAAGAGTGGTGGGCCGCAGATACGCAGTATTTT.

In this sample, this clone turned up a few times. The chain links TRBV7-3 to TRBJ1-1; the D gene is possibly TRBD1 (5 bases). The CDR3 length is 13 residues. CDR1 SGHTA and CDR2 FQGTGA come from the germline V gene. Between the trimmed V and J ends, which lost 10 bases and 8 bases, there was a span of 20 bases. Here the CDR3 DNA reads TGTGCCACTCACCCACAGGCTGAACGGGAAGCTTTCTTT. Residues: CATHPQAEREAFF.

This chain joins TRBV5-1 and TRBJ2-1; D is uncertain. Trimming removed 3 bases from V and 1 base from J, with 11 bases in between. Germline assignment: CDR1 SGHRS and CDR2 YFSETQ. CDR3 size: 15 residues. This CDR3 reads CASSSTSGSYNEQFF. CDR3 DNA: TGCGCCAGCAGCTCGACAAGTGGATCCTACAATGAGCAGTTCTTC.

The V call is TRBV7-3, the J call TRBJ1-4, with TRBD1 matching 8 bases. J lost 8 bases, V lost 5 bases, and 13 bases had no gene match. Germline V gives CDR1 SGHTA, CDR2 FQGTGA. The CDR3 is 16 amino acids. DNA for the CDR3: TGTGCCAGCAGCCGTCGACAGGGACAGGAAGAAGAAAAACTGTTTTTT. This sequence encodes CASSRRQGQEEEKLFF.

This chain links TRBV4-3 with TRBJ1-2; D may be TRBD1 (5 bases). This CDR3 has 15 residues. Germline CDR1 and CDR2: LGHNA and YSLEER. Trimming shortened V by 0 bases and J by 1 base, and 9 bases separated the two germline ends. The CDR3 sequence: CASSQDWGSNYGYTF. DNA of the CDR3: TGCGCCAGCAGCCAAGATTGGGGCAGTAACTATGGCTACACCTTC.

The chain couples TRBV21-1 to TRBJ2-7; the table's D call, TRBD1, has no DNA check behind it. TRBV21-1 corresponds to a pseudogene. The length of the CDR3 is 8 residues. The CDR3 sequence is CASSRRDV. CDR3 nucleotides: TGTGCCAGCAGCCGCAGGGACGTC.

The CDR3 DNA reads TGCGCCAGCCGGTGGAGACAGGGGAGCAATCAGCCCCAGCATTTT. It codes for CASRWRQGSNQPQHF. The V gene is TRBV4-1, the J gene TRBJ1-5, with 8 bases matching TRBD1. Germline CDR1 reads MGHRA; CDR2 reads YSYEKL. V shed 8 bases and J 1 base; nucleotides not matched to a gene: 7. The CDR3 runs to 15 residues.

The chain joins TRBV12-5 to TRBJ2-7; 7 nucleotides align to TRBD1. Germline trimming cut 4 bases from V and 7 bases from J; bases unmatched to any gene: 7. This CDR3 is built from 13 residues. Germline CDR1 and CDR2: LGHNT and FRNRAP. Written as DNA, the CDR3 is TGTGCTAGTGGTTCCGACAGGGCTCTGGAGCAGTACTTC. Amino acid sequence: CASGSDRALEQYF.

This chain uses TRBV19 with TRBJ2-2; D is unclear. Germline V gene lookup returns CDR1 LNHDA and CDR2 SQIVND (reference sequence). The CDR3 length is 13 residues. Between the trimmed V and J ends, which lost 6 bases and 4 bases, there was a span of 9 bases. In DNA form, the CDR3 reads TGTGCCAGTAGACAAGTGGCCACCGGGGAGCTGTTTTTT. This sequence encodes CASRQVATGELFF.

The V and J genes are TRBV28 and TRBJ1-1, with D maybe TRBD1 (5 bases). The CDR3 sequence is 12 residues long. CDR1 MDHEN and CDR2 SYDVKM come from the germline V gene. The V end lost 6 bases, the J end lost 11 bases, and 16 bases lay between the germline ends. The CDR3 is CASSRPGGRAFF. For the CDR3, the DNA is TGTGCCAGCAGCCGTCCCGGGGGGAGGGCTTTCTTT.

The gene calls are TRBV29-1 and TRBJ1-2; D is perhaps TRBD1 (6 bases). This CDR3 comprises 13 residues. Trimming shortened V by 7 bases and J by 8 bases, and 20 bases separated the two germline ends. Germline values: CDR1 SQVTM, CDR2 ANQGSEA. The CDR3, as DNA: TGCAGCGCCGGGACACCTAATCTGGGCGGCTACACCTTC. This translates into CSAGTPNLGGYTF.

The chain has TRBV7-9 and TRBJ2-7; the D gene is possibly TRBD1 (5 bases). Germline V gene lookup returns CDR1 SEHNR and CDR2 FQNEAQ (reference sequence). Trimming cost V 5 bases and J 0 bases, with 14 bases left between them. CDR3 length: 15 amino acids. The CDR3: CASSLRGASSYEQYV. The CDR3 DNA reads TGTGCCAGCAGCCTACGTGGGGCTAGCTCCTACGAGCAGTACGTC.

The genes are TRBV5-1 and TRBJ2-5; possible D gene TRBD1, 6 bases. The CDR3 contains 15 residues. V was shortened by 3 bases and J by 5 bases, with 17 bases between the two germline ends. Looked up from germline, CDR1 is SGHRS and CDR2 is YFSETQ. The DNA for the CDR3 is TGCGCCAGCAGCTCCGGGACCGCAAGGGGGGAGACCCAGTACTTC. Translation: CASSSGTARGETQYF.

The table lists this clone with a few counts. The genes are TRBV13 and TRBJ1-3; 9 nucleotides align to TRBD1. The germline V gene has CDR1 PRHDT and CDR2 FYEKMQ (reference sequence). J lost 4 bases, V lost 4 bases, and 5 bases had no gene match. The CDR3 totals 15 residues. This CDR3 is CASSSPGTGGNTIYF. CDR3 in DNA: TGTGCCAGCAGCTCCCCCGGGACAGGGGGAAACACCATATATTTT.

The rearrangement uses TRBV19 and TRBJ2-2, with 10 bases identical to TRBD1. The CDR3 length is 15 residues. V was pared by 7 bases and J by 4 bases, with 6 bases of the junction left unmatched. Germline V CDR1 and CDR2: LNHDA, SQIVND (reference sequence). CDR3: CASMGGQGITGELFF. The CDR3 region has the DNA TGTGCCAGTATGGGGGGACAGGGGATCACCGGGGAGCTGTTTTTT.

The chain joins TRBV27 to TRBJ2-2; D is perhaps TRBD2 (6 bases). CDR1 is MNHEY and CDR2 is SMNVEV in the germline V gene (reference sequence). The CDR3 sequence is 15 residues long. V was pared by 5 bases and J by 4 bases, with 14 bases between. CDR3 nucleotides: TGTGCCAGCAGTCCTATGGGGGGTATCACCGGGGAGCTGTTTTTT. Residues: CASSPMGGITGELFF.

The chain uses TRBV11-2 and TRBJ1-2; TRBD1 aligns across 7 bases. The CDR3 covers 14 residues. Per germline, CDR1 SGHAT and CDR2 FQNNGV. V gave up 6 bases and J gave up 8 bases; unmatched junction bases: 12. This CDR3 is CASSRTGQQVGYTF. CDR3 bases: TGTGCCAGCAGTCGAACGGGACAGCAAGTCGGCTACACCTTC.

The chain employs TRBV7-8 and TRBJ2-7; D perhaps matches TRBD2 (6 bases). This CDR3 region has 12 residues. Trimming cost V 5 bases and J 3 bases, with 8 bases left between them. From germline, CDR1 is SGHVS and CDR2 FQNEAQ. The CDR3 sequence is CASSPGSYEQYF. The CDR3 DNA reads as TGTGCCAGCAGCCCCGGGAGCTACGAGCAGTACTTC.

The CDR3, as DNA: TGTGCCAGCAGTCTGCTGGACAGGGGGCGGAATGGCTACACCTTC. The encoded protein is CASSLLDRGRNGYTF. The rearrangement joins TRBV6-2 or TRBV6-3 to TRBJ1-2; TRBD1 matches 11 bases. This CDR3 has 15 residues. Per germline, CDR1 MNHEY and CDR2 SVGEGT. Germline trimming cut 5 bases from V and 6 bases from J; bases unmatched to any gene: 8.